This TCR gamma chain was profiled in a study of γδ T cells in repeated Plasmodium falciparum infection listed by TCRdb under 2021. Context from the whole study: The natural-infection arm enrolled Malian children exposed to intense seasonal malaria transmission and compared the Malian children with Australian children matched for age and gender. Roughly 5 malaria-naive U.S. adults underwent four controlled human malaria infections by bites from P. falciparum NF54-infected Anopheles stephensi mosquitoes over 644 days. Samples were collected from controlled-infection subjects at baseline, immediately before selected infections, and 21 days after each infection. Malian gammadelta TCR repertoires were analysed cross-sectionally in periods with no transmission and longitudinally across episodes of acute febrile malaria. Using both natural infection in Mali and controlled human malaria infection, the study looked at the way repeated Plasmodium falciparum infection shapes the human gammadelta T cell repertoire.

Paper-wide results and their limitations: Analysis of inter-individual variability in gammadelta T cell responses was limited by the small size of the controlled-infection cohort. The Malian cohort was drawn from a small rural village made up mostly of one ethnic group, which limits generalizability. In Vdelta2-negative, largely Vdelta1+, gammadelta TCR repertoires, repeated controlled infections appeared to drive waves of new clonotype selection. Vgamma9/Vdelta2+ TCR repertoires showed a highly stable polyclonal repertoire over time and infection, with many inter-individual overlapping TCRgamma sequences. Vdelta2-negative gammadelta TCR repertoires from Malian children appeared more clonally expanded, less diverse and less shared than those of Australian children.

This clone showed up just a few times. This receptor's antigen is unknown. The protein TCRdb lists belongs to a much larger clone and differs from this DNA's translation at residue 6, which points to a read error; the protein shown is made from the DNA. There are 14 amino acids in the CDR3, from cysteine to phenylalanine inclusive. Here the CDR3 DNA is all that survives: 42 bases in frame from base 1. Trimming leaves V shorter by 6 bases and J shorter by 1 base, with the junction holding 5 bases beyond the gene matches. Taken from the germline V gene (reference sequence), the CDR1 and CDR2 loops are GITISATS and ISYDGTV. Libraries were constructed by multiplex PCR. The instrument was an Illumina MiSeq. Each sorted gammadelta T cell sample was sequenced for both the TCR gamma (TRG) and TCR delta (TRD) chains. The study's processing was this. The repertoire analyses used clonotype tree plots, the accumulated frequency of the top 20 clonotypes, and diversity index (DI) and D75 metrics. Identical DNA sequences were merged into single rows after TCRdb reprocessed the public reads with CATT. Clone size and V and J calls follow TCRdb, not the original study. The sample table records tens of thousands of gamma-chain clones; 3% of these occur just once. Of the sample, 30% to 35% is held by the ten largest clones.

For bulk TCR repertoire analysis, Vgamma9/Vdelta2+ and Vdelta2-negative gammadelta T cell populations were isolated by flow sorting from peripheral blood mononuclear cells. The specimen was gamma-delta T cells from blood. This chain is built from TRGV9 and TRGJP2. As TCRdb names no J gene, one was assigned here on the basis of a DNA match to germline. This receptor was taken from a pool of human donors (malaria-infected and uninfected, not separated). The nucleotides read TGTGCCTTGTGGACTTTTAGTAGTGATTGGATCAAGACGTTT. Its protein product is CALWTFSSDWIKTF.